This T cell receptor (beta chain) was sequenced for a study of T-cell memory formation after mild COVID-19. Notes on the study in general: Clones shrinking from day 15 to 85 showed even CD4/CD8 mixes; later expanders tilted CD4+. Those CD4+ clones that contracted were mainly in CM and EM (CD8+ ones in EMRA).

This clonotype showed up just a few times. Its antigen is currently unknown. Per the germline V gene, CDR1 is LGHNA and CDR2 is YSLEER. With 1 base clipped from V and 1 base from J, the junction kept 3 bases outside the gene matches. The CDR3 is made up of 18 amino acids. 5'RACE with constant-segment primers yielded barcoded, UMI-tagged TCR alpha and TCR beta cDNA libraries. TCRdb processed the 5' RACE reads anew with MiXCR; each CDR3 protein has one entry. The profile shows 30,000 to 40,000 distinct CDR3 sequences, approximately 10% of them singletons. The material sequenced was PBMCs or a T cell subset sorted from them (not recorded which). This TCR came from a man between 18 and 35 years old who had mild COVID-19 (a few samples of this study predate the infection). Cell type and time point are not known. This chain uses TRBV4-3 with TRBJ2-6, with 11 bases matching TRBD2. CDR3: CASSQVPSGGSGANVLTF. The DNA for the CDR3 is TGCGCCAGCAGCCAAGTACCTAGCGGGGGGTCTGGGGCCAACGTCCTGACTTTC.